This TCR beta chain was captured in a study of CD8 T cells in Susac syndrome. RNA, at about 0.45 to 1 ug, was reverse transcribed with random hexamers. It was immunoSEQ multiplex PCR that amplified TCR beta CDR3 across 54 Vbeta and 13 Jbeta. TCRdb independently ran MiXCR on the immunoSEQ multiplex PCR reads; one entry per CDR3 protein. The profile shows around 300,000 distinct CDR3 sequences, 89% of them singletons. Negative isolation was used for CD8+ and CD4+ T cells, and FACS enrichment was applied to TEMRA cells. The germline CDR1 and CDR2 sequences are DFQATT and SNEGSKA (reference sequence). CDR3 length equals 15 residues. J lost 3 bases, V lost 0 bases, and 5 bases had no gene match.

This TCR derives from a human donor with multiple sclerosis. The V and J genes are TRBV20-1 and TRBJ2-7, with 10 nucleotides matching TRBD1. The sequenced sample was CD8+ T cells from PBMCs. The CDR3 sequence is CSARDGWDRGYEQYF. The CDR3 region has the DNA TGCAGTGCTAGAGATGGGTGGGACAGGGGCTACGAGCAGTACTTC.